Below, 22 T cell receptor beta chains from the same sample are listed, as sequenced in a study of vaccination and CD4 T cells after COVID-19. These receptors have no known antigen. The Oncomine TCR Beta short-read assay sequenced DNA from cultured CD4+ T cells. TCRdb fed the PCR reads into MiXCR, producing one record per CDR3 protein. Among more than 20,000 distinct CDR3 sequences listed, 65% to 70% were seen once. Treatment defined: approximately nine-day PBMC culture with coronavirus spike peptide pools or control peptides (ViraFEST assay). Sequences were obtained from CD4+ T cells from blood, cultured in vitro. The receptors originated from a human donor who had recovered from COVID-19.

V is TRBV7-6 and J is TRBJ1-3; D not certain. Between the trimmed V and J ends, which lost 1 base and 2 bases, there was a span of 6 bases. Looked up from germline, CDR1 is SGHVS and CDR2 is FNYEAQ. The CDR3 totals 14 residues. CDR3 sequence: CASSLDGPGNTIYF. The CDR3 bases are TGTGCCAGCAGCTTAGACGGACCTGGAAACACCATATATTTT.

The rearrangement joins TRBV6-1 to TRBJ1-1, with 8 bases fitting TRBD1. V trimming: 6 bases; J trimming: 5 bases; junction bases outside the gene matches: 5. Germline CDR1 reads MNHNS; CDR2 reads SASEGT. CDR3 length: 13 residues. The chain's CDR3 is CASRRQGKTEAFF. The CDR3 nucleotides read TGTGCCAGCAGAAGACAGGGGAAAACTGAAGCTTTCTTT.

The chain has TRBV5-5 and TRBJ1-5, with TRBD1 identical over 8 bases. The length of the CDR3 is 15 residues. Trimming removed 4 bases from V and 2 bases from J; junction bases left unmatched: 5. Germline V CDR1 and CDR2: SGHKS, YYEKEE (reference sequence). The CDR3 loop is CASSRLTGGNQPQHF. For the CDR3, the DNA is TGTGCCAGCAGCCGATTGACAGGGGGCAATCAGCCCCAGCATTTT.

This sequence joins TRBV11-3 and TRBJ2-3; 9 bases line up with TRBD2. V lost 3 bases, J lost 6 bases, and 10 bases stayed unmatched. Germline lookup yields CDR1 SGHNT and CDR2 YENEEA. The CDR3 sequence is 16 residues long. CDR3: CASSLFPGLATDTQYF. CDR3 in DNA: TGTGCCAGCAGCTTGTTTCCGGGACTAGCAACCGATACGCAGTATTTT.

The rearrangement joins TRBV6-4 to TRBJ1-2; no firm D call. With 2 bases removed from V and 4 bases from J, the gap between germline ends came to 5 bases. Germline CDR1 is MRHNA and CDR2 is SNTAGT. The CDR3 consists of 12 residues. The CDR3: CASSDGFYGYTF. In nucleotides, the CDR3 is TGTGCCAGCAGTGACGGGTTCTATGGCTACACCTTC.

The chain uses TRBV19 and TRBJ1-2, with 7 bases identical to TRBD1. Looked up from germline, CDR1 is LNHDA and CDR2 is SQIVND (reference sequence). Unmatched junction bases numbered 8, after V lost 5 bases and J lost 8 bases. CDR3 length: 13 residues. The chain's CDR3 is CASSLDRVDGYTF. The DNA of the CDR3 is TGTGCCAGTAGTCTCGACAGGGTAGACGGCTACACCTTC.

This sequence joins TRBV7-2 and TRBJ2-3, with D perhaps matching TRBD2 (6 bases). V was shortened by 0 bases and J by 5 bases, with 15 bases between the two germline ends. CDR3 length: 16 residues. The germline V gene encodes CDR1 SGHTA and CDR2 FQGNSA. The DNA for the CDR3 is TGTGCCAGCAGCTTAGCAACTAGCAAATTACTAGATACGCAGTATTTT. Protein product: CASSLATSKLLDTQYF.

The chain carries TRBV24-1 and TRBJ2-1; TRBD2 agrees at 8 bases. The junction had 4 bases not matched to a gene; V was cut back by 4 bases and J by 3 bases. This CDR3 contains 15 residues. CDR1 is KGHDR and CDR2 is SFDVKD in the germline V gene. The CDR3 protein is CATSEAGANYNEQFF. CDR3 bases: TGTGCCACCAGTGAAGCGGGAGCTAACTACAATGAGCAGTTCTTC.

This chain uses TRBV24-1 with TRBJ2-3; 8 bases are a match to TRBD2. The V gene's germline CDR1 is KGHDR and CDR2 SFDVKD. CDR3 length: 14 residues. Trimming removed 9 bases from V and 2 bases from J; junction bases left unmatched: 6. Here the CDR3 DNA reads TGTGCCACCCATAGCGGGACCATCACAGATACGCAGTATTTT. It yields the protein CATHSGTITDTQYF.

The chain couples TRBV20-1 to TRBJ2-2, with 7 bases that match TRBD2. Germline assignment: CDR1 DFQATT and CDR2 SNEGSKA (reference sequence). The CDR3 loop spans 15 amino acids. The V segment lost 3 bases and the J segment 0 bases; nucleotides outside the gene matches: 4. The CDR3 region is CSASGGDANTGELFF. The CDR3 DNA reads as TGCAGTGCTAGTGGGGGGGATGCGAACACCGGGGAGCTGTTTTTT.

V usage is TRBV10-3 and J usage is TRBJ1-1; D is unresolved. V dropped 0 bases and J dropped 2 bases, with 4 bases sitting between them. Germline V CDR1 and CDR2: ENHRY, SYGVKD. The CDR3 runs to 13 residues. CDR3 DNA sequence: TGTGCCATCAGTGAGTCAGGAAACACTGAAGCTTTCTTT. This codes for CAISESGNTEAFF.

Only a few counts were recorded for this clonotype. The rearrangement joins TRBV7-9 to TRBJ1-5; 7 nucleotides agree with TRBD1. Germline CDR1 is SEHNR and CDR2 is FQNEAQ (reference sequence). This CDR3 has 16 amino acids. Trimming cost V 1 base and J 3 bases; bases outside gene matches: 6. The CDR3 spells CASSLVEGAPNQPQHF. The CDR3 coding sequence is TGTGCCAGCAGCTTAGTTGAGGGGGCCCCCAATCAGCCCCAGCATTTT.

This clonotype was seen only a few times. The V gene is TRBV20-1, the J gene TRBJ1-6; D possibly corresponds to TRBD1 (5 bases). Germline CDR1 and CDR2: DFQATT and SNEGSKA (reference sequence). This CDR3 comprises 14 residues. V lost 3 bases to trimming and J lost 4 bases, with 10 bases between them. CDR3 coding DNA: TGCAGTGCTAGGGACACAGGTTATAATTCACCCCTCCACTTT. This sequence encodes CSARDTGYNSPLHF.

This chain uses TRBV15 with TRBJ2-1; 9 bases are a match to TRBD1. V was pared by 3 bases and J by 5 bases, with 14 bases of the junction left unmatched. Germline CDR1 is LNHNV and CDR2 is YYDKDF (reference sequence). The CDR3 contains 18 residues. CDR3 DNA sequence: TGTGCCACCAGCAGTGTGAACAGGGGGCCGAGACAAAACAATGAGCAGTTCTTC. It translates to CATSSVNRGPRQNNEQFF.

J is TRBJ1-4 and V is TRBV7-9; no definite D call. V lost 4 bases, J lost 8 bases, and 8 bases lay in between. The CDR3 sequence is 12 residues long. The germline V gene has CDR1 SEHNR and CDR2 FQNEAQ (reference sequence). The CDR3 DNA reads TGTGCCAGCAGCTCCGGGAGGGAAAAACTGTTTTTT. Protein sequence: CASSSGREKLFF.

The chain carries TRBV5-1 and TRBJ2-2; 14 nucleotides match TRBD2. Germline V gene sequence: CDR1 SGHRS, CDR2 YFSETQ. This CDR3 has 16 amino acids. V was pared by 5 bases and J by 2 bases, with 2 bases of the junction left unmatched. CDR3 protein: CASRGLAGDNTGELFF. CDR3 coding DNA: TGCGCCAGCAGGGGACTAGCGGGGGACAACACCGGGGAGCTGTTTTTT. The full variable domain, in which reference TRBV5-1 and TRBJ2-2 provide the parts outside the CDR3, is KAGVTQTPRYLIKTRGQQVTLSCSPISGHRSVSWYQQTPGQGLQFLFEYFSETQRNKGNFPGRFSGRQFSNSRSEMNVSTLELGDSALYLCASRGLAGDNTGELFFGEGSRLTVL.

V is TRBV5-1 and J is TRBJ1-1; D is unclear. The V gene's germline CDR1 is SGHRS and CDR2 YFSETQ. The CDR3 has 14 amino acids. V was trimmed by 0 bases and J by 4 bases, leaving 10 bases between them. The CDR3 DNA reads TGCGCCAGCAGCTTGGGGACCAGTGCCACTGAAGCTTTCTTT. Translated: CASSLGTSATEAFF.

The gene calls are TRBV7-2 and TRBJ1-5; D is unclear. Trimming left V 1 base short and J 2 bases short, with 6 bases between. The CDR3 runs 14 residues. Germline CDR1 reads SGHTA; CDR2 reads FQGNSA. CDR3 in amino acids: CASSLGQGNQPQHF. The CDR3 DNA is TGTGCCAGCAGCTTAGGGCAGGGCAATCAGCCCCAGCATTTT.

This clonotype has more than one count but fewer than ten. V gene TRBV7-2 combines with J gene TRBJ1-5; no reliable D call. Germline CDR1 is SGHTA and CDR2 is FQGNSA. Trimming cost V 1 base and J 6 bases, with 7 bases left between them. The CDR3 length is 13 residues. Written as DNA, the CDR3 is TGTGCCAGCAGCTTAGGCGGTCTTCAGCCCCAGCATTTT. Translating it yields CASSLGGLQPQHF.

The chain employs TRBV28 and TRBJ1-2, with 7 bases that match TRBD1. Per the germline V gene, CDR1 is MDHEN and CDR2 is SYDVKM. This CDR3 contains 13 residues. Trimming took 3 bases from V and 8 from J; bases not matched to a gene: 6. The CDR3 nucleotides read TGTGCCAGCAGTTTCCAGGGGGATCGAGGCTACACCTTC. Amino acid sequence: CASSFQGDRGYTF.

V usage is TRBV6-1 and J usage is TRBJ1-5; TRBD1 matches 9 bases. The CDR3 is made up of 17 amino acids. Germline trimming cut 10 bases from V and 5 bases from J; bases unmatched to any gene: 18. Per the germline V gene, CDR1 is MNHNS and CDR2 is SASEGT. CDR3 DNA: TGTGCCACCAACAGGGGGCCGTCCTCGATAGGCGATCAGCCCCAGCATTTT. Its translation is CATNRGPSSIGDQPQHF.

The chain uses TRBV5-1 and TRBJ1-1; TRBD1 is a possible D gene (6 bases). The germline V gene has CDR1 SGHRS and CDR2 YFSETQ. V lost 4 bases and J lost 0, with 16 bases in between. The CDR3 is 16 residues long. In nucleotides, the CDR3 is TGCGCCAGCAGCCCCGGACAGTTATTCATGAACACTGAAGCTTTCTTT. Its translation is CASSPGQLFMNTEAFF.